The 24 T cell receptor beta chains below all came from one sample that was sequenced in a study of shared clonotypes between healthy human individuals. Profiled with immunoSEQ multiplex PCR; TCRdb holds only in-frame clones, not every one. The sample lists over a million clones, 98% occurring once. Sequenced: naive CD4+ T cells sorted from blood. Subset described: CD45RA+ positively selected. These receptors were taken from a man under 40 in good health.

This clone was counted once. J is TRBJ2-3 and V is TRBV19; D perhaps matches TRBD2 (5 bases). Between the trimmed V and J ends, which lost 5 bases and 4 bases, there was a span of 16 bases. The germline V gene has CDR1 LNHDA and CDR2 SQIVND (reference sequence). The CDR3 length is 15 residues. The CDR3 reads CASSLLAGAADTQYF. The CDR3 nucleotides read TGTGCCAGTAGTTTGCTAGCCGGAGCGGCAGATACGCAGTATTTT. Combining the CDR3 with reference TRBV19 and TRBJ2-3 gives the whole variable domain DGGITQSPKYLFRKEGQNVTLSCEQNLNHDAMYWYRQDPGQGLRLIYYSQIVNDFQKGDIAEGYSVSREKKESFPLTVTSAQKNPTAFYLCASSLLAGAADTQYFGPGTRLTVL.

The genes are TRBV5-1 and TRBJ2-7; D not certain. The length of the CDR3 is 14 residues. V lost 2 bases and J lost 7, with 16 bases in between. Germline CDR1 SGHRS, CDR2 YFSETQ. The CDR3 nucleotides read TGCGCCAGCAGCTTTGGCGGCGACCTAGGGGAGCAGTACTTC. Translation gives CASSFGGDLGEQYF.

The rearrangement uses TRBV2 and TRBJ1-1; tentatively, D is TRBD1 (5 bases). Germline-derived CDR1 and CDR2 are SNHLY and FYNNEI. The length of the CDR3 is 14 residues. Trimming removed 1 base from V and 5 bases from J, with 11 bases in between. CDR3 loop: CASSEEFSGTEAFF. CDR3 bases: TGTGCCAGCAGTGAAGAATTTTCAGGGACTGAAGCTTTCTTT.

The gene calls are TRBV5-1 and TRBJ1-3, with D hard to call. The germline gives CDR1 SGHRS, CDR2 YFSETQ. The CDR3 spans 17 residues. V gave up 0 bases and J gave up 0 bases, with 13 bases separating them. The CDR3 sequence is CASSLAGSASSGNTIYF. The CDR3 region has the DNA TGCGCCAGCAGCTTGGCCGGGAGTGCGAGCTCTGGAAACACCATATATTTT.

A few counts support this clone. As DNA, the CDR3 is TGTGCCAGCAGTGGGCCGGCGGGATACGGCACCGGGGAGCTGTTTTTT. It specifies CASSGPAGYGTGELFF. This chain links TRBV2 with TRBJ2-2; TRBD2 is a possible D gene (6 bases). Trimming shortened V by 4 bases and J by 4 bases, and 16 bases separated the two germline ends. Germline V gene data show CDR1 as SNHLY and CDR2 as FYNNEI. This CDR3 contains 16 residues.

The chain joins TRBV28 to TRBJ2-7, with 7 bases identical to TRBD1. Germline CDR1 reads MDHEN; CDR2 reads SYDVKM. The CDR3 has 12 residues. V dropped 5 bases and J dropped 5; count of bases not matched to a gene: 3. The chain's CDR3 is CASSPTGDEQYF. The CDR3 nucleotides read TGTGCCAGCAGTCCCACAGGGGACGAGCAGTACTTC.

V gene TRBV2 combines with J gene TRBJ1-1; 10 positions match TRBD1. This CDR3 is 15 amino acids long. CDR1 SNHLY and CDR2 FYNNEI come from the germline V gene. V dropped 6 bases and J dropped 3; count of bases not matched to a gene: 7. The CDR3 sequence: CASSWTDRGDTEAFF. The CDR3 DNA reads as TGTGCCAGCAGCTGGACGGACAGGGGGGACACTGAAGCTTTCTTT.

V gene TRBV10-3 combines with J gene TRBJ1-3, with unresolved D. The length of the CDR3 is 16 residues. Deletions cut 0 bases from V and 0 bases from J, with 9 bases between. Germline V lookup: CDR1 ENHRY, CDR2 SYGVKD. The CDR3 DNA is TGTGCCATCAGTGAGTCAACCGACACCTCTGGAAACACCATATATTTT. Translated, it gives CAISESTDTSGNTIYF.

This CDR3 reads CASSRDRVSYEQYF. CDR3 sequence (DNA): TGTGCCAGCAGCCGGGACAGGGTCTCCTACGAGCAGTACTTC. The chain employs TRBV27 and TRBJ2-7, with 9 bases identical to TRBD1. The CDR3 loop spans 14 amino acids. Per germline, CDR1 MNHEY and CDR2 SMNVEV (reference sequence). The junction had 3 bases not matched to a gene; V was cut back by 6 bases and J by 0 bases.

The chain recombines TRBV28 with TRBJ1-5; 7 nucleotides align to TRBD1. CDR1 is MDHEN, CDR2 SYDVKM, per germline. Unmatched junction bases numbered 7, after V lost 5 bases and J lost 6 bases. The CDR3 has 14 amino acids. The CDR3 reads CASSRGGVGQPQHF. The CDR3 DNA reads as TGTGCCAGCAGTCGAGGGGGCGTCGGTCAGCCCCAGCATTTT.

V usage is TRBV29-1 and J usage is TRBJ2-7, with 10 bases that match TRBD1. The CDR3 consists of 13 residues. Germline CDR1 is SQVTM and CDR2 is ANQGSEA. J lost 6 bases, V lost 1 base, and 3 bases had no gene match. CDR3 DNA: TGCAGCGTTGAAGGACAGGGGGCTAGCGAGCAGTACTTC. Protein product: CSVEGQGASEQYF.

V and J are TRBV4-1 and TRBJ2-1; D gene unclear. Germline V gene sequence: CDR1 MGHRA, CDR2 YSYEKL. Trimming stripped 0 bases from V and 9 bases from J, with 15 bases between. The CDR3 consists of 15 residues. The CDR3 loop is CASSQDPWPGVEQFF. DNA of the CDR3: TGCGCCAGCAGCCAAGATCCGTGGCCCGGAGTTGAGCAGTTCTTC.

This clone was counted once. The V call is TRBV7-8, the J call TRBJ1-2; D is unclear. Germline assignment: CDR1 SGHVS and CDR2 FQNEAQ. The V end was cut by 5 bases, the J end by 1 base, with 14 bases between. There are 15 residues in the CDR3. DNA for the CDR3: TGTGCCAGCAGCCCCCGGTCGGGTTTTAACTATGGCTACACCTTC. Amino acids: CASSPRSGFNYGYTF.

The CDR3 nucleotides read TGCGCCAGCAGCTTGGTCGATAGCGGGATGGGAGAGCAGTACTTC. It translates to CASSLVDSGMGEQYF. The rearrangement uses TRBV5-1 and TRBJ2-7; 8 positions agree with TRBD2. Germline CDR1 SGHRS, CDR2 YFSETQ. V was clipped by 0 bases and J by 7 bases; unmatched bases: 9. This CDR3 spans 15 amino acids. The variable domain in full, with the rest retrieved from reference TRBV5-1 and TRBJ2-7, is KAGVTQTPRYLIKTRGQQVTLSCSPISGHRSVSWYQQTPGQGLQFLFEYFSETQRNKGNFPGRFSGRQFSNSRSEMNVSTLELGDSALYLCASSLVDSGMGEQYFGPGTRLTVT.

This chain connects TRBV5-1 to TRBJ2-1; 9 bases map to TRBD1. There are 16 residues in the CDR3. The junction had 12 bases not matched to a gene; V was cut back by 6 bases and J by 5 bases. Per the germline V gene, CDR1 is SGHRS and CDR2 is YFSETQ. As DNA, the CDR3 is TGCGCCAGCACCTTTTTTCCGGGACAGGGTAACAATGAGCAGTTCTTC. Protein product: CASTFFPGQGNNEQFF.

This clone showed up just once. The chain has TRBV7-3 and TRBJ2-7, with a weak D call TRBD2 (6 bases). CDR1 SGHTA and CDR2 FQGTGA come from the germline V gene. Trimming stripped 2 bases from V and 5 bases from J, with 16 bases between. CDR3 length: 15 residues. The CDR3 nucleotides are TGTGCCAGCAGCTTACGTGCGGCGGGATCGCACGAGCAGTACTTC. It encodes CASSLRAAGSHEQYF.

The J gene is TRBJ2-1, the V gene TRBV29-1, with D tentatively TRBD1 (5 bases). The germline V gene encodes CDR1 SQVTM and CDR2 ANQGSEA. The CDR3 is made up of 12 amino acids. Trimming took 2 bases from V and 6 from J, leaving 8 bases between them. This CDR3 is CSVERGLNEQFF. CDR3 sequence (DNA): TGCAGCGTTGAAAGGGGTCTCAATGAGCAGTTCTTC.

The CDR3 DNA is TGTGCCAGCAGCCCAGAGGGCGGGATAGCCTACAATGAGCAGTTCTTC. As protein: CASSPEGGIAYNEQFF. The chain combines TRBV9 with TRBJ2-1; possibly TRBD2 for D (6 bases). V was clipped by 4 bases and J by 2 bases, with 16 bases between them. The CDR3 totals 16 residues. Germline V gene sequence: CDR1 SGDLS, CDR2 YYNGEE.

CDR3 amino acids: CASSSGQTYQETQYF. The CDR3 DNA reads as TGTGCCAGCAGTTCAGGACAAACGTACCAAGAGACCCAGTACTTC. This chain joins TRBV27 and TRBJ2-5, with D possibly TRBD1 on 5 matching bases. V was pared by 4 bases and J by 0 bases, with 12 bases between. This CDR3 comprises 15 residues. CDR1 MNHEY and CDR2 SMNVEV come from the germline V gene (reference sequence).

The sample holds a few counts of this clone. V and J are TRBV6-1 and TRBJ1-5; D is undetermined. The CDR3 contains 11 residues. The V and J ends lost 5 bases and 5 bases respectively, with 4 bases between them. The germline gives CDR1 MNHNS, CDR2 SASEGT. This chain's CDR3 is CASSSYQPQHF. The CDR3, as DNA: TGTGCCAGCAGTTCCTATCAGCCCCAGCATTTT.

The J gene is TRBJ2-1, the V gene TRBV6-4, with 10 positions matching TRBD2. Unmatched junction bases numbered 5, after V lost 6 bases and J lost 3 bases. Germline CDR1 MRHNA, CDR2 SNTAGT. The CDR3 is 15 residues long. The CDR3 is CASRGVAGGYNEQFF. The CDR3 DNA reads as TGTGCCAGCAGGGGGGTAGCGGGAGGCTACAATGAGCAGTTCTTC.

This chain uses TRBV6-6 with TRBJ2-2, with a weak D call TRBD1 (5 bases). Between the trimmed V and J ends, which lost 5 bases and 3 bases, there was a span of 13 bases. This CDR3 contains 15 residues. The V gene's germline CDR1 is MNHNY and CDR2 SVGAGI (reference sequence). CDR3 DNA sequence: TGTGCCAGCAGTGGTACGTGGACACACACCGGGGAGCTGTTTTTT. Translation: CASSGTWTHTGELFF.

The rearrangement joins TRBV21-1 to TRBJ2-4. TRBV21-1 is an annotated pseudogene. This CDR3 comprises 11 residues. This chain's CDR3 is CASTGKNIQYF. As DNA, the CDR3 is TGTGCCAGCACCGGAAAAAACATTCAGTACTTC.

The J gene is TRBJ2-1, the V gene TRBV6-6, with no clear D. Germline loops: CDR1 MNHNY, CDR2 SVGAGI (reference sequence). Trimming pared 0 bases from V and 9 bases from J, leaving 6 bases between. The CDR3 consists of 12 residues. CDR3 amino acids: CASSYSLVEQFF. DNA for the CDR3: TGTGCCAGCAGTTACTCATTAGTTGAGCAGTTCTTC.